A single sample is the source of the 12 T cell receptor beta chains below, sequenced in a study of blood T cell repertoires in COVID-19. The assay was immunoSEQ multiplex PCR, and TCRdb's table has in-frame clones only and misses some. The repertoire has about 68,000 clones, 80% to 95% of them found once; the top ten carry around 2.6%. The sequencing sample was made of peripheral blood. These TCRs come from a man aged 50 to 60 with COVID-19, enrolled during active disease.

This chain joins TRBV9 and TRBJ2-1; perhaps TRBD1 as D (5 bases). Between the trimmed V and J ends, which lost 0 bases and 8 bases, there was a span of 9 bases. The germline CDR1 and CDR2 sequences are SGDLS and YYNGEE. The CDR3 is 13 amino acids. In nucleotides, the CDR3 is TGTGCCAGCAGCGTAGATCAGGGTGATGAGCAGTTCTTC. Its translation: CASSVDQGDEQFF.

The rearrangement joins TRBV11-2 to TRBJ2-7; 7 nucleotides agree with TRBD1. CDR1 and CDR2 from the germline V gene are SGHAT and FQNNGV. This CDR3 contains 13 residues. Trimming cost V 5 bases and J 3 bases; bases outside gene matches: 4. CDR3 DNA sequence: TGTGCCAGCAGCGACGGGACAGTCTACGAGCAGTACGTC. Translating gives CASSDGTVYEQYV.

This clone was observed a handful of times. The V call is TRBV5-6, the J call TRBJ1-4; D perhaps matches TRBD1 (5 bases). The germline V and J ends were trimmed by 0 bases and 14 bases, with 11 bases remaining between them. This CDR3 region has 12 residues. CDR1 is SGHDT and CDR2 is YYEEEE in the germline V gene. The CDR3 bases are TGTGCCAGCAGCTTGGCAGCAGGGAGGCTGTTTTTT. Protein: CASSLAAGRLFF.

The CDR3 spells CASSPTSGRGETQYF. The CDR3, as DNA: TGTGCCAGCAGCCCCACTAGCGGAAGGGGAGAGACCCAGTACTTC. The chain uses TRBV7-8 and TRBJ2-5, with TRBD2 matching over 8 bases. This CDR3 has 15 residues. J lost 4 bases, V lost 5 bases, and 9 bases had no gene match. Per germline, CDR1 SGHVS and CDR2 FQNEAQ.

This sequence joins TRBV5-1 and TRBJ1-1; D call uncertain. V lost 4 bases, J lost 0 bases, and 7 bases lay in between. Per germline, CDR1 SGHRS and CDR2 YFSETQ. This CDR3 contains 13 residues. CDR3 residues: CASSPQVNTEAFF. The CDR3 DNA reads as TGCGCCAGCAGCCCTCAGGTGAACACTGAAGCTTTCTTT.

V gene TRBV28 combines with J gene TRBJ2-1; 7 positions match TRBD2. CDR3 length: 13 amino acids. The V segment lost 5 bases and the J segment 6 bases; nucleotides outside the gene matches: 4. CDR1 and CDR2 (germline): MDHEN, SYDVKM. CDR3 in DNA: TGTGCCAGCAGTCGTAGCGGGTCCAATGAGCAGTTCTTC. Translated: CASSRSGSNEQFF.

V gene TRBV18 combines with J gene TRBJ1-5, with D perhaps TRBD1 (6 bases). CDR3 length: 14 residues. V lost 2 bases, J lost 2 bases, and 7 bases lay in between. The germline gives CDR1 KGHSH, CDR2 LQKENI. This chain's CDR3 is CASSPRTGNQPQHF. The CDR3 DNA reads TGTGCCAGCTCACCAAGGACAGGCAATCAGCCCCAGCATTTT.

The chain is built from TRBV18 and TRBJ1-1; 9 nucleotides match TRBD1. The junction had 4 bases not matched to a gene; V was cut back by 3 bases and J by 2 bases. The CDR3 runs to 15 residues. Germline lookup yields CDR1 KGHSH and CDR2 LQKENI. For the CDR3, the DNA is TGTGCCAGCTCACCCGGGGGACAGGGAAACACTGAAGCTTTCTTT. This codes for CASSPGGQGNTEAFF.

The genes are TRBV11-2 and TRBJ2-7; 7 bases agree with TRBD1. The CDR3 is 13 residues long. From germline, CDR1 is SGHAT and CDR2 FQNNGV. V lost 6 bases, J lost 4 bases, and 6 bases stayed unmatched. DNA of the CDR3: TGTGCCAGCAGTAGGACAGGTGCATACGAGCAGTACTTC. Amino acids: CASSRTGAYEQYF.

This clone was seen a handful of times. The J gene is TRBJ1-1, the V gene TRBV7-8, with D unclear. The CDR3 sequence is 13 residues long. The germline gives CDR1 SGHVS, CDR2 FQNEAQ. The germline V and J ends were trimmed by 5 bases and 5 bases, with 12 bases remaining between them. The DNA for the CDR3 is TGTGCCAGCAGCCAAGCGGGGAGGACTGAAGCTTTCTTT. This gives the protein CASSQAGRTEAFF.

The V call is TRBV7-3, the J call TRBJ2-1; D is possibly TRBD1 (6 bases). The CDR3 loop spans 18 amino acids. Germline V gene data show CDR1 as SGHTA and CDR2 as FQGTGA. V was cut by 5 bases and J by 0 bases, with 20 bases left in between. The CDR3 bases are TGTGCCAGCAGCCCGCAACTACTTCGGACAGTCTCCTACAATGAGCAGTTCTTC. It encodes CASSPQLLRTVSYNEQFF.

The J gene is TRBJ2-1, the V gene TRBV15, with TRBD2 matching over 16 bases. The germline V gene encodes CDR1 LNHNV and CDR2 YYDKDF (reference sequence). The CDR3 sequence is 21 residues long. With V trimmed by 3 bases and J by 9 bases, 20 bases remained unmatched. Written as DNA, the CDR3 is TGTGCCACCAGCAGTCCGGGTGGGGGGACTAGCGGGAGGGGGCTTATTGTTGAGCAGTTCTTC. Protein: CATSSPGGGTSGRGLIVEQFF.